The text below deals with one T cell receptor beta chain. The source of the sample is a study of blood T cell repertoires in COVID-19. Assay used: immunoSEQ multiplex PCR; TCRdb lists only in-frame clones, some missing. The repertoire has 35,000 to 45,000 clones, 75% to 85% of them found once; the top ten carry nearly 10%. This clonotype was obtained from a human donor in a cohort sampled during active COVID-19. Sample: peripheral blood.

The CDR3 DNA reads as TGTGCCAGCAGCTTAGGGAACCTAGGGGGCGCGGGGGAAAAACTGTTTTTT. This translates into CASSLGNLGGAGEKLFF. The rearrangement joins TRBV7-6 to TRBJ1-4; 7 positions match TRBD1. CDR1 is SGHVS and CDR2 is FNYEAQ in the germline V gene. The trim removed 1 base at V and 8 bases at J, leaving 13 bases unmatched. The CDR3 is 17 amino acids.